This T cell receptor beta chain was sequenced during a study of human T cells and chemical hapten exposure. Looking at the study overall: Sensitization involved placing 2% DPC onto a 2 cm by 2 cm region of upper inner arm skin. Points from the study as a whole: DPC sensitization did not alter TCRs above 1 in 1000 frequency.

Time point described: patch test 1, 2 weeks after DPC sensitization. Noted treatment: therapeutic diphenylcyclopropenone sensitization with weekly scalp DPC. Patients had alopecia, were aged 18 to 70, and were not pregnant. There are a few counts of this clonotype. Its target is unknown. Germline V gene lookup returns CDR1 SGDLS and CDR2 YYNGEE. The V gene lost 2 bases and the J gene lost 9 bases, with 15 bases spanning the gap. The CDR3 is 14 residues long. In the library, unique molecular identifiers were attached to individual cDNA molecules. TCRdb analysed the RACE reads with MiXCR anew, one entry per CDR3 protein. The table includes more than 150,000 distinct CDR3 sequences, around 13% detected once.

The starting material was whole blood, obtained in connection with sensitization to the hapten diphenylcyclopropenone (DPC). The rearrangement uses TRBV9 and TRBJ1-5; possibly TRBD1 for D (6 bases). The sequence derives from a woman under 40 with alopecia areata. Some clones in this sample may be carry-over from other donors' samples. The CDR3 loop is CASSVGHQEGPQHF. CDR3 bases: TGTGCCAGCAGCGTGGGACACCAAGAGGGGCCCCAGCATTTT.